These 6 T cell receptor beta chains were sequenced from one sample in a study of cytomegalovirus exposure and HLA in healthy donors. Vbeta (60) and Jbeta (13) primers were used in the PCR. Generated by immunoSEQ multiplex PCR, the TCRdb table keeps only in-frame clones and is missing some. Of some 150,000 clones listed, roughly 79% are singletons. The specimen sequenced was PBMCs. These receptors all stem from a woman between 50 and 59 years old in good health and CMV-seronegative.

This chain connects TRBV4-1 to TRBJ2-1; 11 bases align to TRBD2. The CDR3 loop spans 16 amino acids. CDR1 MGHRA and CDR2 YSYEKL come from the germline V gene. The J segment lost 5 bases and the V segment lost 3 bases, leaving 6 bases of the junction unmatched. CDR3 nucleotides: TGCGCCAGCAGCCAGACGGGACTAGCGGAAAACAATGAGCAGTTCTTC. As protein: CASSQTGLAENNEQFF.

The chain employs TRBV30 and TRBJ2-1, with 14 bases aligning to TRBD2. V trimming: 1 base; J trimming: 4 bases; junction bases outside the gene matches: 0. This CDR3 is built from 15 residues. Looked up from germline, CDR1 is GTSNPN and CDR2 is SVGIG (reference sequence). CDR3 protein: CAWSGTSGRYNEQFF. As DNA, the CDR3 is TGTGCCTGGAGTGGGACTAGCGGGAGGTACAATGAGCAGTTCTTC.

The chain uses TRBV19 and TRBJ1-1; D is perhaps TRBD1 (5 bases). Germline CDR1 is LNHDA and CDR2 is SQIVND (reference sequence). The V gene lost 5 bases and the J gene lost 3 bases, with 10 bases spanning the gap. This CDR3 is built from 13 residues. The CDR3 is CASSQSRDTEAFF. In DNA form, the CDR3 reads TGTGCCAGTAGTCAGAGCAGGGACACTGAAGCTTTCTTT.

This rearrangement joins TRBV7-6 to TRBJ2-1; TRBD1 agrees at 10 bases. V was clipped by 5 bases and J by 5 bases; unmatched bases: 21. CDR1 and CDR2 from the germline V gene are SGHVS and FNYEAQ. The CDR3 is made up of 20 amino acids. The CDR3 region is CASSPFQGGRDRGHDNEQFF. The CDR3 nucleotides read TGTGCCAGCAGCCCCTTTCAAGGGGGCCGAGACAGGGGGCATGACAATGAGCAGTTCTTC.

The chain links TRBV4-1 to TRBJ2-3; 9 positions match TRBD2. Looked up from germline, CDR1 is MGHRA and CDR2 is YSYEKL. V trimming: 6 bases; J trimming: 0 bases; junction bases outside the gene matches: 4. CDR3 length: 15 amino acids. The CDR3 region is CASRPLAGSTDTQYF. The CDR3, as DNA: TGCGCCAGCAGACCGCTAGCGGGGAGCACAGATACGCAGTATTTT.

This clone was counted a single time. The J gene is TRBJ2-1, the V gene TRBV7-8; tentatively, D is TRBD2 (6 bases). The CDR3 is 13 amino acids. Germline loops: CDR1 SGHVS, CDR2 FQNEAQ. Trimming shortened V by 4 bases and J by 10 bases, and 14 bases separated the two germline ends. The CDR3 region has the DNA TGTGCCAGCAGCTCCCCCTTGGGACTGGAGCAGTTCTTC. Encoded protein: CASSSPLGLEQFF.